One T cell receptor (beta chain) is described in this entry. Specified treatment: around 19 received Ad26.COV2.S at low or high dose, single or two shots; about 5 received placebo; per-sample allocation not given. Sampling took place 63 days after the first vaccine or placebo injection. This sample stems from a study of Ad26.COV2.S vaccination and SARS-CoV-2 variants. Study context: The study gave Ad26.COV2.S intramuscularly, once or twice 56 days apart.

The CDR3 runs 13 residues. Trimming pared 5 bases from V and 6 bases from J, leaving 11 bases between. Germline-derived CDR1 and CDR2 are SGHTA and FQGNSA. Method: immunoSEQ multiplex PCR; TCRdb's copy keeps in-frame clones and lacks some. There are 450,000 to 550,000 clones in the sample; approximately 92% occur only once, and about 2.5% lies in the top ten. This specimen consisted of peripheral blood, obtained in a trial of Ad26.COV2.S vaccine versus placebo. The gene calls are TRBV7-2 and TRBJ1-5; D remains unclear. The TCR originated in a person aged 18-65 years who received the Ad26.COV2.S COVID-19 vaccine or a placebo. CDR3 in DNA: TGTGCCAGCAGCCGAATGTTGTCTCAGCCCCAGCATTTT. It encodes CASSRMLSQPQHF. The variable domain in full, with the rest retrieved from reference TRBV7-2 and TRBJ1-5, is GAGVSQSPSNKVTEKGKDVELRCDPISGHTALYWYRQSLGQGLEFLIYFQGNSAPDKSGLPSDRFSAERTGGSVSTLTIQRTQQEDSAVYLCASSRMLSQPQHFGDGTRLSIL.